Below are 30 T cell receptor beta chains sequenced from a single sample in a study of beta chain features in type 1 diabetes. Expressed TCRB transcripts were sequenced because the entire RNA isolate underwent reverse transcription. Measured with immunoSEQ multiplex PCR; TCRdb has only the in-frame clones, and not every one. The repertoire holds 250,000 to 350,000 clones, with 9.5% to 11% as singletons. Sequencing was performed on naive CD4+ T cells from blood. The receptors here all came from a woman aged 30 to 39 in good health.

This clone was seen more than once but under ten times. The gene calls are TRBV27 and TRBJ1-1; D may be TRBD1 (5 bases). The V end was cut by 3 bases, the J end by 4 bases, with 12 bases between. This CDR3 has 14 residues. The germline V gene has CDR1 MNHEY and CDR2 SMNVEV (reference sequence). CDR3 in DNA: TGTGCCAGCAGTTTCCAATGGGGGGGCACTGAAGCTTTCTTT. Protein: CASSFQWGGTEAFF.

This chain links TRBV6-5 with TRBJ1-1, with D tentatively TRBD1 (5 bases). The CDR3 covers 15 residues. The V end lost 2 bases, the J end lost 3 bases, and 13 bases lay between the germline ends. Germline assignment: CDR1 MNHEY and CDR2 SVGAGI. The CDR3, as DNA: TGTGCCAGCAGTTACGGCATCCCGGGGGACACTGAAGCTTTCTTT. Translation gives CASSYGIPGDTEAFF.

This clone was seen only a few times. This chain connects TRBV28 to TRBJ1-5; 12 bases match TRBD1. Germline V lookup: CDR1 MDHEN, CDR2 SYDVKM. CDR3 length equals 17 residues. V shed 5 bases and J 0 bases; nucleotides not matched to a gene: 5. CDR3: CASSPRDRGLSNQPQHF. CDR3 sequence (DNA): TGTGCCAGCAGTCCTAGGGACAGGGGGCTTAGCAATCAGCCCCAGCATTTT.

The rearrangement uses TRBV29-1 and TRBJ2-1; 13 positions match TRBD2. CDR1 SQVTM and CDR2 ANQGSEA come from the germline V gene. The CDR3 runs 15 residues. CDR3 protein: CISRGTSGTLNEQFF. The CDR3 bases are TGCATCTCTCGTGGGACTAGCGGGACCCTCAATGAGCAGTTCTTC.

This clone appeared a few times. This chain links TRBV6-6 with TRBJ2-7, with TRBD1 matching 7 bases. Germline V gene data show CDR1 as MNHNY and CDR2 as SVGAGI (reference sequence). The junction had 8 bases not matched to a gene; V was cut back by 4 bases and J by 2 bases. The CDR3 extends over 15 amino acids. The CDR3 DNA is TGTGCCAGCAGTTTTAGCCGGGACAGAGCCTACGAGCAGTACTTC. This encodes CASSFSRDRAYEQYF.

The CDR3 coding sequence is TGTGCCAGCAGTTTACAGGCAGGGCGGTTCTTC. Residues: CASSLQAGRFF. The V call is TRBV28, the J call TRBJ2-1, with D perhaps TRBD1 (5 bases). The CDR3 is made up of 11 amino acids. Germline-derived CDR1 and CDR2 are MDHEN and SYDVKM. V was cut by 2 bases and J by 15 bases, with 11 bases left in between.

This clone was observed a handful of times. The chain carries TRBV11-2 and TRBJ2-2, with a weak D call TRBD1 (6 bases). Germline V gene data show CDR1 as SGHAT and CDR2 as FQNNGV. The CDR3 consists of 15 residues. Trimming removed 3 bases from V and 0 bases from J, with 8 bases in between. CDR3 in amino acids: CASSFGQSNTGELFF. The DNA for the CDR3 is TGTGCCAGCAGCTTCGGACAGTCGAACACCGGGGAGCTGTTTTTT.

In DNA form, the CDR3 reads TGTGCCAGCAGCTTAGCGTATCTAGAGACCCAGTACTTC. It codes for CASSLAYLETQYF. The V gene is TRBV7-2, the J gene TRBJ2-5; D unresolved. CDR1 SGHTA and CDR2 FQGNSA come from the germline V gene. V was clipped by 0 bases and J by 4 bases, with 6 bases between them. This CDR3 has 13 residues.

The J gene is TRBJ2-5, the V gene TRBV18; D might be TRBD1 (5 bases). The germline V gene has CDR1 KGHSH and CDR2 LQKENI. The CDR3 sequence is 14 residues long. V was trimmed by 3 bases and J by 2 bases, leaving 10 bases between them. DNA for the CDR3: TGTGCCAGCTCACCTCCAGGGTCGCAAGAGACCCAGTACTTC. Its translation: CASSPPGSQETQYF.

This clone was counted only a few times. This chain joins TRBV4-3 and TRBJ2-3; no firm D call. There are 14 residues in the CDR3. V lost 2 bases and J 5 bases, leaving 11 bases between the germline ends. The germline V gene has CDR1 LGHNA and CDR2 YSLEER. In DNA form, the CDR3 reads TGCGCCAGCAGCCAATCCCCAGGATTAGATACGCAGTATTTT. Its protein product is CASSQSPGLDTQYF.

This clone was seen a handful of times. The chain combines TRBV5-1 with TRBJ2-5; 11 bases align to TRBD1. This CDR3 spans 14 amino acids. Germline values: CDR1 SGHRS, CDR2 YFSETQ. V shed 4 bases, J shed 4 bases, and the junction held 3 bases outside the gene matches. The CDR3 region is CASSPDRGRETQYF. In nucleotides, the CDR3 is TGCGCCAGCAGCCCGGACAGGGGGCGAGAGACCCAGTACTTC.

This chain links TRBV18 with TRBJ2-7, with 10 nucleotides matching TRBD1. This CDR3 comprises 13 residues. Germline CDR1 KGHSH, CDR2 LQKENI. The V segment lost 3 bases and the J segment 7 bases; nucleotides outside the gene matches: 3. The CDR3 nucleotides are TGTGCCAGCTCACCTGGGACAGGGGATGAGCAGTACTTC. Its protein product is CASSPGTGDEQYF.

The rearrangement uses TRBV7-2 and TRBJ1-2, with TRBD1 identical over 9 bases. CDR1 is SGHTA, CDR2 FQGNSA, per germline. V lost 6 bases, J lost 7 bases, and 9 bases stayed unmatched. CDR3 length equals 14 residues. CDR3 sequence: CASRPGTGRRGYTF. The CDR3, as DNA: TGTGCCAGCAGACCCGGGACAGGGCGTCGTGGCTACACCTTC. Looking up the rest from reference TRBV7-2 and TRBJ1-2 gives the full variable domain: GAGVSQSPSNKVTEKGKDVELRCDPISGHTALYWYRQSLGQGLEFLIYFQGNSAPDKSGLPSDRFSAERTGGSVSTLTIQRTQQEDSAVYLCASRPGTGRRGYTFGSGTRLTVV.

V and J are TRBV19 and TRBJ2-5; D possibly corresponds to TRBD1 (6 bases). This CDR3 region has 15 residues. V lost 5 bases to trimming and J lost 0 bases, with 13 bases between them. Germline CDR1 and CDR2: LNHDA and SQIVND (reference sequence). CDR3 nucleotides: TGTGCCAGTAGTGTACCAACAGGGAACCAAGAGACCCAGTACTTC. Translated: CASSVPTGNQETQYF.

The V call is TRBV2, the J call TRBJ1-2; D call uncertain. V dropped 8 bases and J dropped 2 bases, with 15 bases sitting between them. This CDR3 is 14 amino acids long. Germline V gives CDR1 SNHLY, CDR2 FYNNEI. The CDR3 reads CASVNVEGNYGYTF. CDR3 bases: TGTGCCAGCGTTAATGTGGAGGGAAACTATGGCTACACCTTC.

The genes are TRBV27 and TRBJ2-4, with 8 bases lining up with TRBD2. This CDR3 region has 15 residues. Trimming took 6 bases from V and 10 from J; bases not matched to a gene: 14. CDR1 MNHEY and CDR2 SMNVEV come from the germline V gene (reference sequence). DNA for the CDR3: TGTGCCAGCAGCCTCCGGGACCGCGGGAGGTGGATTCAGTACTTC. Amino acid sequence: CASSLRDRGRWIQYF.

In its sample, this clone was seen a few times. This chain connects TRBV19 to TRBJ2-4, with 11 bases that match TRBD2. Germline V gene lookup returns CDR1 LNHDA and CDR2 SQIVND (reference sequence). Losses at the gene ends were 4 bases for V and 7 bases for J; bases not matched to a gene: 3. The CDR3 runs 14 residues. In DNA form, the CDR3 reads TGTGCCAGTAGTAACCTAGCGGGAGGTAACATTCAGTACTTC. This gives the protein CASSNLAGGNIQYF.

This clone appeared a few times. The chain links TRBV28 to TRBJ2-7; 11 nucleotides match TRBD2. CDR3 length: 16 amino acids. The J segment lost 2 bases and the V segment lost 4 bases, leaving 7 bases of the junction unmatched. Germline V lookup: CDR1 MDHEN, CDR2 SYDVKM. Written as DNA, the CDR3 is TGTGCCAGCAGTTCTCCTACTAGCGGGGGAACCTACGAGCAGTACTTC. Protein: CASSSPTSGGTYEQYF.

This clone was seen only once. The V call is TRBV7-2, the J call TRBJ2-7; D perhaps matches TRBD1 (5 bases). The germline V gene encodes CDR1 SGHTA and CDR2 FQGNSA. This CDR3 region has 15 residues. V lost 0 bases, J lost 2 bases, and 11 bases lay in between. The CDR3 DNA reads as TGTGCCAGCAGCTTAGCGCTGGCAGGGACCTACGAGCAGTACTTC. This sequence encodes CASSLALAGTYEQYF.

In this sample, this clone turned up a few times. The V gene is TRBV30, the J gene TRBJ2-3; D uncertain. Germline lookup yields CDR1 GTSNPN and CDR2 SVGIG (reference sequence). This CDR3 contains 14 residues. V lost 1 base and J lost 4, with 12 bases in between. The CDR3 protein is CAWSGSTPADTQYF. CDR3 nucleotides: TGTGCCTGGAGTGGATCCACTCCGGCAGATACGCAGTATTTT.

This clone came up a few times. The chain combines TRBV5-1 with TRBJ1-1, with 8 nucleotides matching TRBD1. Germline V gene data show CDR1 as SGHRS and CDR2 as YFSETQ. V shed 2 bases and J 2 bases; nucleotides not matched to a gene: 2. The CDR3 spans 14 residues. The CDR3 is CASSFSGGNTEAFF. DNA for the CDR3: TGCGCCAGCAGCTTTTCAGGGGGCAACACTGAAGCTTTCTTT.

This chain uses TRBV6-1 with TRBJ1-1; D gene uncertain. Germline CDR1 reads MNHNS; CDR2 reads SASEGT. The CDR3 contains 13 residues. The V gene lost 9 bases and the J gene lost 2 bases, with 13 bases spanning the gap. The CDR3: CASLQYRNTEAFF. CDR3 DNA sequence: TGTGCCAGTCTACAGTACCGCAACACTGAAGCTTTCTTT.

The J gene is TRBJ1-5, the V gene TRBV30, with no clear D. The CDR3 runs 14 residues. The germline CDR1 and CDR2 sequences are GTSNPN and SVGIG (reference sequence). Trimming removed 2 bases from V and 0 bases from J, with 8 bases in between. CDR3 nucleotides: TGTGCCTGGAGTCCGGGAGATAGCAATCAGCCCCAGCATTTT. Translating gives CAWSPGDSNQPQHF.

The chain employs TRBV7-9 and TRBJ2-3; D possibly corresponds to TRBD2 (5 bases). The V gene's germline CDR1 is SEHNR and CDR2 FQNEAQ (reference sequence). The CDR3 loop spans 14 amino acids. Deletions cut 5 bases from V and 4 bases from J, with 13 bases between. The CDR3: CASSGRTGADTQYF. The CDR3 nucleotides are TGTGCCAGCAGCGGAAGGACCGGGGCAGATACGCAGTATTTT.

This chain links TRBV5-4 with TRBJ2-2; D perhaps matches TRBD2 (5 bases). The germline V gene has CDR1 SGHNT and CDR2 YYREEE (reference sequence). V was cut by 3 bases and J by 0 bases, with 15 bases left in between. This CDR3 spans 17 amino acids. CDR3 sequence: CASSSRPEGANTGELFF. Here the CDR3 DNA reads TGTGCCAGCAGCTCGCGACCAGAGGGTGCGAACACCGGGGAGCTGTTTTTT.

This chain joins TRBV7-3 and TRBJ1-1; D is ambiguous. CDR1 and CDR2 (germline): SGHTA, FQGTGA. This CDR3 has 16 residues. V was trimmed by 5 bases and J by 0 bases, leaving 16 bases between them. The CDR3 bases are TGTGCCAGCAGCCCAGGAATGGCGACGGTGAACACTGAAGCTTTCTTT. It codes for CASSPGMATVNTEAFF. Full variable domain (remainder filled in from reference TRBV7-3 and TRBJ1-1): GAGVSQTPSNKVTEKGKYVELRCDPISGHTALYWYRQSLGQGPEFLIYFQGTGAADDSGLPNDRFFAVRPEGSVSTLKIQRTERGDSAVYLCASSPGMATVNTEAFFGQGTRLTVV.

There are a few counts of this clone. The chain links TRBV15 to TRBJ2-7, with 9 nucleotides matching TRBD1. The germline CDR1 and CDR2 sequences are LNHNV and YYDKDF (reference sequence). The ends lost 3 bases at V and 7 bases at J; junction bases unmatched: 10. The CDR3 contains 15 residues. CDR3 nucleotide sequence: TGTGCCACCAGCAGCTCCGGGACAGGGCGGAGGGAGCAGTACTTC. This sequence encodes CATSSSGTGRREQYF.

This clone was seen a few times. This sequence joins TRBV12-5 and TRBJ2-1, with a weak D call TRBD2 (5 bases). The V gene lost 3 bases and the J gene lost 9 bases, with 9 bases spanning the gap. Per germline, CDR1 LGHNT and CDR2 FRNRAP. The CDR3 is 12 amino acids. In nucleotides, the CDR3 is TGTGCTAGTGGTTTTCGGCGGGCTGAGCAGTTCTTC. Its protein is CASGFRRAEQFF.

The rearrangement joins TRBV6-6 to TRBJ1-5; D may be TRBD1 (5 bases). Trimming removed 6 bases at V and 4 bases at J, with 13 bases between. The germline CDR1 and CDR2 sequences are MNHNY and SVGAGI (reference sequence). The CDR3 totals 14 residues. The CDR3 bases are TGTGCCAGCAGGGACAAGGGGTTTAATCAGCCCCAGCATTTT. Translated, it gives CASRDKGFNQPQHF.

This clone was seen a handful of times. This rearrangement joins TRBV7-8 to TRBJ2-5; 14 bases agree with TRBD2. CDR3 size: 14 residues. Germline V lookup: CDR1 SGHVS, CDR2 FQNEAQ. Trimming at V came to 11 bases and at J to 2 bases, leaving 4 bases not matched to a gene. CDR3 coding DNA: TGTGCCGGGAGACTAGCGGGAGGGCAAGAGACCCAGTACTTC. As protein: CAGRLAGGQETQYF.